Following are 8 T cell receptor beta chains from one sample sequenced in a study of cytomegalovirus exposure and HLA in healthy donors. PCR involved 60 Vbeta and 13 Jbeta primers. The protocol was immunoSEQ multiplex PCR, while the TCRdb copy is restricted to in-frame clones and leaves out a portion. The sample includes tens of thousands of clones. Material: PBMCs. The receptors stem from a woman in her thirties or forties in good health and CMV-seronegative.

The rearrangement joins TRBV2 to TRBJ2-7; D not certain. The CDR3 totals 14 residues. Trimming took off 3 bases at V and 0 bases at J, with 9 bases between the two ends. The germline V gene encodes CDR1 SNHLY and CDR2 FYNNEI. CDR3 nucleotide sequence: TGTGCCAGCAGTGAGACAAAAGCCTCCTACGAGCAGTACTTC. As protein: CASSETKASYEQYF.

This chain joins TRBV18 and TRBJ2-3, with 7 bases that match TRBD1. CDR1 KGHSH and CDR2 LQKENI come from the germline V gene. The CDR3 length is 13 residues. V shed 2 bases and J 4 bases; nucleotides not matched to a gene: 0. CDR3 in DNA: TGTGCCAGCTCACCAGGGACAGCAGATACGCAGTATTTT. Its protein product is CASSPGTADTQYF.

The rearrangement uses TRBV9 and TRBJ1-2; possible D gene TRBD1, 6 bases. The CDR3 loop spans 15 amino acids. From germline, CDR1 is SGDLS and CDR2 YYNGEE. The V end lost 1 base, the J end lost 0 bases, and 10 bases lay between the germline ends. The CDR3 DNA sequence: TGTGCCAGCAGCGTATCGGGACAAACTAACTATGGCTACACCTTC. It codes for CASSVSGQTNYGYTF.

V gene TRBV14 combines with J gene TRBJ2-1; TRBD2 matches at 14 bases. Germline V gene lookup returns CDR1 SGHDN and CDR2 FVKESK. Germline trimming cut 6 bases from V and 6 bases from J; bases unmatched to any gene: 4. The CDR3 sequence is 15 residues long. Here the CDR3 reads CASSPTSGGVNEQFF. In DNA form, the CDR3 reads TGTGCCAGCAGTCCGACTAGCGGGGGGGTCAATGAGCAGTTCTTC.

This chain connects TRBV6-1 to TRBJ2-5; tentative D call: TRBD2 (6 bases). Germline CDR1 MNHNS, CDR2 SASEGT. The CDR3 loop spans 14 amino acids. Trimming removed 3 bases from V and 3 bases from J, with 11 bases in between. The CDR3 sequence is CASSEGDSKETQYF. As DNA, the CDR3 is TGTGCCAGCAGTGAGGGGGACTCCAAAGAGACCCAGTACTTC.

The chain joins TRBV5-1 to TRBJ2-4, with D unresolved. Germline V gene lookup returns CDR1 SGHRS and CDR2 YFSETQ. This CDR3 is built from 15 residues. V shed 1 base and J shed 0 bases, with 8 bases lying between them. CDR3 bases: TGCGCCAGCAGCTTGTCCCCAGGAGCCAAAAACATTCAGTACTTC. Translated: CASSLSPGAKNIQYF.

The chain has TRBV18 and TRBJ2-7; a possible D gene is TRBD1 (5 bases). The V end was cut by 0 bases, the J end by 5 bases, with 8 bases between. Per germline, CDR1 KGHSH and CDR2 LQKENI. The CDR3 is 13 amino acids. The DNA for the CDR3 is TGTGCCAGCTCACCACCGGTAGGGGACGAGCAGTACTTC. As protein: CASSPPVGDEQYF.

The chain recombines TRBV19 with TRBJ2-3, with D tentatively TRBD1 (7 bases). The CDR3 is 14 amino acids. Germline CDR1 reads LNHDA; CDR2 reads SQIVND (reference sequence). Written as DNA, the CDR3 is TGTGCTTCGCAGGAGGGGGCGGGCACAGATACGCAGTATTTT. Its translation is CASQEGAGTDTQYF.